One sample yielded the 14 T cell receptor beta chains listed below, sequenced in a study of blood T cell repertoires in COVID-19. Profiling relied on immunoSEQ multiplex PCR, and the TCRdb table lists in-frame clones only, not all of them. The data show some 180,000 clones, roughly 84% seen once. Sequences were obtained from PBMCs or T cells enriched from blood (not recorded which). The receptors were gathered from a young woman who had been exposed to COVID-19.

The CDR3 DNA reads as TGTGCCAGCAGACTGCGGGACCTCCGGGGCGGCTACACCTTC. Translated: CASRLRDLRGGYTF. The rearrangement links TRBV7-2 to TRBJ1-2; D is possibly TRBD1 (5 bases). The CDR3 covers 14 residues. Germline-derived CDR1 and CDR2 are SGHTA and FQGNSA. V lost 6 bases, J lost 8 bases, and 19 bases lay in between.

This clone came up once. The V and J genes are TRBV19 and TRBJ2-5, with 12 bases that match TRBD2. Germline V gene data show CDR1 as LNHDA and CDR2 as SQIVND (reference sequence). Trimming cost V 4 bases and J 5 bases; bases outside gene matches: 5. The CDR3 covers 15 residues. The CDR3 loop reads CASSRSSGGAETQYF. CDR3 DNA: TGTGCCAGTAGTAGGTCTAGCGGGGGGGCCGAGACCCAGTACTTC.

The chain employs TRBV11-2 and TRBJ2-1, with 7 bases that match TRBD2. The CDR3 length is 15 residues. The V gene end was trimmed by 1 base and the J gene end by 1 base; junction bases not matched to a gene: 1. The V gene's germline CDR1 is SGHAT and CDR2 FQNNGV. CDR3 DNA: TGTGCCAGCAGCTTAGGGGGGGGATCCTACAATGAGCAGTTCTTC. It yields the protein CASSLGGGSYNEQFF.

The CDR3: CATLAVTGELFF. The CDR3, as DNA: TGTGCCACCCTCGCAGTAACCGGGGAGCTGTTTTTT. The V call is TRBV24-1, the J call TRBJ2-2; D ambiguous. CDR1 is KGHDR and CDR2 is SFDVKD in the germline V gene. The CDR3 sequence is 12 residues long. V was shortened by 9 bases and J by 5 bases, with 9 bases between the two germline ends.

The CDR3 DNA follows: TGCGCCAGCAGCTTGATAGGGGCCGGGGGGGAGACCCAGTACTTC. The encoded protein is CASSLIGAGGETQYF. The J gene is TRBJ2-5, the V gene TRBV5-1, with TRBD2 matching over 7 bases. Germline V gene data show CDR1 as SGHRS and CDR2 as YFSETQ. This CDR3 spans 15 amino acids. V lost 1 base and J lost 5; bases outside the gene matches: 8. The variable domain in full, completed from reference TRBV5-1 and TRBJ2-5, reads KAGVTQTPRYLIKTRGQQVTLSCSPISGHRSVSWYQQTPGQGLQFLFEYFSETQRNKGNFPGRFSGRQFSNSRSEMNVSTLELGDSALYLCASSLIGAGGETQYFGPGTRLLVL.

The chain joins TRBV28 to TRBJ1-1; D possibly corresponds to TRBD1 (6 bases). V dropped 6 bases and J dropped 11 bases, with 16 bases sitting between them. CDR1 and CDR2 from the germline V gene are MDHEN and SYDVKM. This CDR3 comprises 12 residues. The CDR3 protein is CASSIRTAVAFF. CDR3 DNA: TGTGCCAGCAGCATCAGGACAGCCGTGGCTTTCTTT. Looking up the rest from reference TRBV28 and TRBJ1-1 gives the full variable domain: DVKVTQSSRYLVKRTGEKVFLECVQDMDHENMFWYRQDPGLGLRLIYFSYDVKMKEKGDIPEGYSVSREKKERFSLILESASTNQTSMYLCASSIRTAVAFFGQGTRLTVV.

The rearrangement joins TRBV5-1 to TRBJ2-5, with D unclear. V lost 0 bases to trimming and J lost 2 bases, with 11 bases between them. CDR1 SGHRS and CDR2 YFSETQ come from the germline V gene. This CDR3 is built from 15 residues. Here the CDR3 reads CASSLGRRNQETQYF. CDR3 bases: TGCGCCAGCAGCTTGGGCCGCAGGAATCAAGAGACCCAGTACTTC.

This rearrangement joins TRBV7-2 to TRBJ2-3, with 9 bases fitting TRBD2. The CDR3 runs to 14 residues. The germline V gene encodes CDR1 SGHTA and CDR2 FQGNSA. V lost 8 bases to trimming and J lost 4 bases; unmatched junction nucleotides: 7. The CDR3 reads CASGSGGRADTQYF. CDR3 DNA sequence: TGTGCCAGCGGTAGCGGGGGCCGAGCAGATACGCAGTATTTT.

This clone appeared a single time. V and J are TRBV7-3 and TRBJ1-1, with D hard to call. Germline V gene lookup returns CDR1 SGHTA and CDR2 FQGTGA. The germline V and J ends were trimmed by 4 bases and 1 base, with 10 bases remaining between them. CDR3 length: 14 amino acids. The CDR3 DNA follows: TGTGCCAGCAGCTCCAATGCGGGGAACACTGAAGCTTTCTTT. Residues: CASSSNAGNTEAFF.

The chain recombines TRBV11-2 with TRBJ1-5, with D maybe TRBD1 (5 bases). The germline CDR1 and CDR2 sequences are SGHAT and FQNNGV. Trimming removed 0 bases from V and 7 bases from J, with 7 bases in between. This CDR3 has 13 amino acids. In DNA form, the CDR3 reads TGTGCCAGCAGCTTAGAGGGGGGGCAGCCCCAGCATTTT. Translation gives CASSLEGGQPQHF.

The V call is TRBV4-1, the J call TRBJ2-1; TRBD2 matches at 7 bases. Germline trimming cut 1 base from V and 3 bases from J; bases unmatched to any gene: 6. CDR3 length: 16 amino acids. Germline V gene sequence: CDR1 MGHRA, CDR2 YSYEKL. The CDR3 region has the DNA TGCGCCAGCAGCCAAGCGCTAGCGGTGAACTACAATGAGCAGTTCTTC. Translation: CASSQALAVNYNEQFF.

This chain connects TRBV12-3 or TRBV12-4 to TRBJ1-2; D not certain. V lost 6 bases, J lost 6 bases, and 11 bases lay in between. The CDR3 sequence is 12 residues long. CDR3 loop: CASSRTENGYTF. CDR3 nucleotide sequence: TGTGCCAGCAGCCGGACTGAAAATGGCTACACCTTC.

J is TRBJ1-2 and V is TRBV27; D possibly corresponds to TRBD1 (6 bases). V gave up 7 bases and J gave up 4 bases, with 19 bases separating them. Per the germline V gene, CDR1 is MNHEY and CDR2 is SMNVEV (reference sequence). The CDR3 totals 15 residues. CDR3 region: CASTPQGSLTYGYTF. In nucleotides, the CDR3 is TGTGCCAGCACGCCTCAGGGGAGCCTCACCTATGGCTACACCTTC.

V usage is TRBV5-8 and J usage is TRBJ1-2; D is ambiguous. From germline, CDR1 is SGHTS and CDR2 YDEGEE. Trimming cost V 4 bases and J 9 bases, with 16 bases left between them. CDR3 length: 13 residues. CDR3 sequence (DNA): TGTGCCAGCAGCCTCAACACGGGCGGGCGCTACACCTTC. Translated, it gives CASSLNTGGRYTF.